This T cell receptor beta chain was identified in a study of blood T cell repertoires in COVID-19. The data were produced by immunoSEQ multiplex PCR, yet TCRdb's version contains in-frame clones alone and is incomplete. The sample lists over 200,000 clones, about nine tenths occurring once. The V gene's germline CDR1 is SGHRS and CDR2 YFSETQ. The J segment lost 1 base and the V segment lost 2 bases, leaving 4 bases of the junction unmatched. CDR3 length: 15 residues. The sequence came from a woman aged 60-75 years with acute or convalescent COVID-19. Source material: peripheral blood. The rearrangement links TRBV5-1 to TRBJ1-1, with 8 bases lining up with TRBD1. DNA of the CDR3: TGCGCCAGCAGCTTACCCGGGACAGGGAACACTGAAGCTTTCTTT. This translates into CASSLPGTGNTEAFF.